This T cell receptor beta chain was observed in a study of OX40 agonist ivuxolimab in advanced cancers. Background for the entire study: Ivuxolimab, which targeted the costimulatory receptor OX40 (CD134), was an agonistic, fully human IgG2 monoclonal antibody. Intravenous ivuxolimab was administered to patients every 2 weeks at six dose levels: 0.01, 0.1, 0.3, 1.5, 3 and 10 mg/kg. Among the 50 to 55 dose-escalation patients, 19 had hepatocellular carcinoma, some 15 melanoma, 9 renal cell carcinoma and 9 head and neck cancer. The dose-escalation cohort was almost 85% male with a mean age of approximately 60 years, ranging from roughly 20 to 80. Prior anti-PD-1, anti-PD-L1 or anti-CTLA-4 therapy was permitted, and checkpoint inhibitors had been received by less than 45% of dose-escalation patients. Partial responses occurred in three dose-escalation patients, of whom one had hepatocellular carcinoma and two had cutaneous melanoma. The purpose of peripheral TCRbeta sequencing was to test whether ivuxolimab changed TCR sequence diversity and led to clonal T-cell expansion. The monotherapy dose-escalation portion (N ≈ 52 patients) of the phase I ivuxolimab trial is reported in the paper.

General study outcomes and caveats: Partial responders in the 0.1-3.0 mg/kg groups had among the lowest normalized peripheral clonal expansion, especially among CD8+ T cells. Low levels of normalized T-cell clonal expansion were also seen in some patients who did not respond. Antigen specificity was not determined for the clonally expanded peripheral T cells. At doses from 0.1 to 3.0 mg/kg, clonal expansion was seen in both CD4+ and CD8+ blood T cells between baseline and week 6. On average, CD8+ T cells showed more expanded clones than CD4+ T cells after ivuxolimab.

Genomic DNA was isolated from the sorted cells so that the TCRbeta CDR3 region could be sequenced. The immunoSEQ Assay was used for sequencing of TCRbeta CDR3 regions. What TCRdb holds here is the immuneACCESS table cut down to in-frame rearrangements. Part of the clones is not present; checked against another copy, under half of the missing clones reflect an unresolved V gene, and the others are unexplained. In all, the sample holds fewer than 30,000 clones, and more than 75% of those were seen once. The ten top clones hold about 14% of the sample. Patients with autoimmune disease history or receiving systemic immunosuppression were excluded from the trial. Peripheral blood for TCR sequencing was collected from all dose cohorts at baseline, on cycle 4 day 1, and on cycle 7 day 1. The samples were taken from a phase I, first-in-human, multicenter, open-label dose-escalation trial of ivuxolimab. Adults with locally advanced or metastatic melanoma, renal cell, hepatocellular, or head and neck squamous cell carcinoma were enrolled in the trial. Before TCR sequencing, CD4+ T cells and CD8+ T cells were sorted from peripheral blood as separate populations.

About this clone: No antigen is known for it. No clone much larger than this one lies a single base away; base qualities are absent.

The junction shows trimming of 0 bases on V and 16 bases on J, and the gene matches do not reach 11 bases of it. From a lookup of the germline V gene (reference sequence), CDR1 and CDR2 are SGHNT and YYREEE. Inclusive of the bounding cysteine and phenylalanine, the CDR3 is 14 residues long. The read is trimmed to its CDR3 DNA, 42 bases read in frame from base 1. The TCR originated in an adult with an advanced solid tumor such as melanoma, head and neck, liver or kidney cancer. Sequencing used CD4+ or CD8+ T cells sorted from blood, obtained in a trial of the OX40 agonist ivuxolimab. This receptor chain uses TRBV5-4 and TRBJ2-1; TRBD2 agrees with 9 junctional bases. CDR3 loop: CASSLGLAGTLYFF. The nucleotide sequence reads as follows: TGTGCCAGCAGCTTGGGGCTAGCGGGAACCCTTTACTTCTTC.